This T cell receptor (beta chain) was recorded in a study of response to subunit inactivated influenza vaccine (dated by TCRdb to 2016 to 2018). A note on the overall study: The study used deep quantitative T cell receptor repertoire profiling to track responses to a trivalent subunit inactivated influenza vaccine.

From a lookup of the germline V gene (reference sequence), CDR1 and CDR2 are DFQATT and SNEGSKA. The germline V end is reduced by 4 bases and the J end by 5 bases; junction bases left unmatched: 7. Counted from cysteine to phenylalanine, this CDR3 has 15 amino acids. Solely the CDR3 DNA is kept, with 45 bases framed from the first base. This clonotype turned up a few times. Its antigen is currently not known. Base qualities are not at hand, and no much larger clone is one base apart. Receptor amplification or capture employed RT-PCR. Sequenced on an Illumina HiSeq 2500. Using fastp trimming at Q25 and MiXCR clonotype assembly, TCRdb reanalyzed the public sequencing data and kept in-frame beta chains. CDR3 protein duplicates are merged, each entry listing the most common genes and DNA. The sample includes 450,000 to 700,000 distinct CDR3 sequences, with 14% observed a single time. The top ten clones comprise 11% of the sample.

Broader findings and caveats from the paper: It was suggested by the authors that each seasonal influenza vaccination may recruit only a limited number of new T cells.

The sequence was obtained from a man aged 50-60 years who received an inactivated influenza vaccine. Donor details come from another sample of the same person, matched by shared clones. This specimen consisted of PBMCs from blood, obtained about 13 days after vaccination. This chain joins TRBV20-1 to TRBJ2-2; the central 10 bases match TRBD2. The CDR3 here reads CSATRAGGQTGELFF. The bases read TGCAGTGCTACTCGAGCGGGAGGGCAAACCGGGGAGCTGTTTTTT.